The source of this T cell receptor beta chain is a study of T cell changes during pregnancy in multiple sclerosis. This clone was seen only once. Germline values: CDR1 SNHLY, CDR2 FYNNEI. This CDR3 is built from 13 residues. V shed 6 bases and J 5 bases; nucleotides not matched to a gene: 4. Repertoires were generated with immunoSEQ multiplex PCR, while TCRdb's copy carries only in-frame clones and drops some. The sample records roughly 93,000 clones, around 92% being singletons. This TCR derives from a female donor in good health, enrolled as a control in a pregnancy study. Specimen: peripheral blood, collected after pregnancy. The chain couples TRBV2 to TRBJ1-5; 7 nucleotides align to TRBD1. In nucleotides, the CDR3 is TGTGCCAGCAGCAACAGGGGCCATCAGCCCCAGCATTTT. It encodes CASSNRGHQPQHF.